Presented here are 22 T cell receptor beta chains from one specimen sequenced in a study of T cell responses to AZD1222 COVID-19 vaccine. TCRdb's copy holds only in-frame clones and misses some; the assay was immunoSEQ multiplex PCR. The sample carries around 130,000 clones, just under 95% recorded once. Sequenced here: peripheral blood, sampled 28 days after the second AZD1222 dose. The source of these receptors is an adult who received the AZD1222 COVID-19 vaccine.

The CDR3 nucleotides read TGTGCTAGTGGTCTGGCCCCCCTTTACGAGCAGTACTTC. This sequence encodes CASGLAPLYEQYF. V usage is TRBV12-5 and J usage is TRBJ2-7; D unclear. Germline CDR1 LGHNT, CDR2 FRNRAP. V shed 5 bases and J shed 4 bases, with 12 bases lying between them. This CDR3 comprises 13 residues.

The CDR3 nucleotides read TGTGCCACCAGTGATCTGGGACGGGAAAACAATGAGCAGTTCTTC. It yields the protein CATSDLGRENNEQFF. The V call is TRBV24-1, the J call TRBJ2-1; tentatively, D is TRBD1 or TRBD2 (5 bases each). Germline assignment: CDR1 KGHDR and CDR2 SFDVKD. V was shortened by 3 bases and J by 5 bases, with 13 bases between the two germline ends. The CDR3 totals 15 residues.

J is TRBJ2-2 and V is TRBV10-3, with D possibly being TRBD2 (5 bases). The germline V and J ends were trimmed by 5 bases and 5 bases, with 18 bases remaining between them. Germline-derived CDR1 and CDR2 are ENHRY and SYGVKD. The CDR3 contains 16 residues. CDR3 nucleotide sequence: TGTGCCATCAGTCAGACTTCCGGACGGGATACCGGGGAGCTGTTTTTT. This gives the protein CAISQTSGRDTGELFF.

The chain has TRBV30 and TRBJ2-7, with D possibly matching TRBD2 (7 bases). The V end lost 2 bases, the J end lost 5 bases, and 10 bases lay between the germline ends. The CDR3 loop spans 12 amino acids. Germline V lookup: CDR1 GTSNPN, CDR2 SVGIG (reference sequence). The CDR3 region is CAWSLGGHEQYF. The CDR3 DNA sequence: TGTGCCTGGAGTTTGGGGGGGCACGAGCAGTACTTC.

The chain joins TRBV21-1 to TRBJ2-3; TRBD2, the table's D call, lacks a check against the DNA. TRBV21-1 is flagged as a pseudogene. This CDR3 comprises 17 residues. The CDR3 here is CASSDDSGSFRLDTQYF. The CDR3 region has the DNA TGTGCCAGCAGCGATGATAGCGGGAGCTTTAGGTTAGATACGCAGTATTTT.

V usage is TRBV9 and J usage is TRBJ1-3; D gene uncertain. V lost 4 bases and J lost 3, with 5 bases in between. This CDR3 contains 12 residues. Germline V CDR1 and CDR2: SGDLS, YYNGEE. The CDR3 DNA sequence: TGTGCCAGCAGCCCCAGTGGAAACACCATATATTTT. Its translation: CASSPSGNTIYF.

The V and J genes are TRBV4-3 and TRBJ2-2, with TRBD1 identical over 9 bases. The CDR3 is 16 amino acids. Germline-derived CDR1 and CDR2 are LGHNA and YSLEER. Trimming took 4 bases from V and 2 from J; bases not matched to a gene: 5. As DNA, the CDR3 is TGCGCCAGCAGCCGGGACAGGGAAAGTAACACCGGGGAGCTGTTTTTT. It codes for CASSRDRESNTGELFF.

This clone was found a few times. The junction departs from the called germline gene at one end, perhaps through a read error. J is TRBJ1-2 and V is TRBV20-1; D not certain. Germline loops: CDR1 DFQATT, CDR2 SNEGSKA (reference sequence). CDR3 size: 11 residues. CDR3 in amino acids: CSVRHDYGYTF. CDR3 DNA: TGCAGTGTTAGACACGACTATGGCTACACCTTC.

The chain links TRBV15 to TRBJ1-1, with a tentative D call TRBD1 (5 bases). V lost 0 bases and J 4 bases, leaving 12 bases between the germline ends. CDR3 size: 15 residues. Germline CDR1 LNHNV, CDR2 YYDKDF (reference sequence). The CDR3 spells CATSRDQGSLTEAFF. For the CDR3, the DNA is TGTGCCACCAGCAGAGATCAGGGATCCCTCACTGAAGCTTTCTTT.

The V call is TRBV12-3 or TRBV12-4, the J call TRBJ1-1, with a weak D call TRBD1 (5 bases). The CDR3 sequence is 13 residues long. Deletions cut 3 bases from V and 6 bases from J, with 11 bases between. DNA of the CDR3: TGTGCCAGCAGTTTCGCCAGGGAAGCTGAAGCTTTCTTT. Its protein is CASSFAREAEAFF.

The chain recombines TRBV6-4 with TRBJ1-2; D not resolved. The germline V gene encodes CDR1 MRHNA and CDR2 SNTAGT. This CDR3 is built from 15 residues. With 7 bases removed from V and 1 base from J, the gap between germline ends came to 16 bases. The CDR3 protein is CASTPREGLNYGYTF. In DNA form, the CDR3 reads TGTGCCAGCACCCCCAGAGAGGGCCTTAACTATGGCTACACCTTC.

The CDR3 region is CASSPPGVFAEAFF. CDR3 DNA: TGTGCCAGCTCACCACCTGGGGTTTTCGCTGAAGCTTTCTTT. The V and J genes are TRBV18 and TRBJ1-1; D is uncertain. The length of the CDR3 is 14 residues. Trimming stripped 0 bases from V and 6 bases from J, with 11 bases between. The germline V gene encodes CDR1 KGHSH and CDR2 LQKENI.

The chain carries TRBV7-3 and TRBJ1-2; no firm D call. Per the germline V gene, CDR1 is SGHTA and CDR2 is FQGTGA. Trimming removed 4 bases from V and 8 bases from J, with 11 bases in between. The length of the CDR3 is 12 residues. As DNA, the CDR3 is TGTGCCAGCAGCTCCATCGGTGGCGGCTACACCTTC. Protein sequence: CASSSIGGGYTF.

The chain links TRBV6-2 or TRBV6-3 to TRBJ1-5; the match to TRBD1 covers 8 bases. V was pared by 4 bases and J by 2 bases, with 1 base of the junction left unmatched. CDR1 and CDR2 from the germline V gene are MNHEY and SVGEGT. The length of the CDR3 is 14 residues. The CDR3 is CASSLTGGNQPQHF. The CDR3 DNA sequence: TGTGCCAGCAGTTTGACAGGGGGCAATCAGCCCCAGCATTTT.

CDR3 bases: TGTGCCAGTGTCCAGGGGGCATGGAGCACTGAAGCTTTCTTT. Its protein is CASVQGAWSTEAFF. The chain combines TRBV19 with TRBJ1-1; 8 nucleotides agree with TRBD1. The CDR3 consists of 14 residues. The germline gives CDR1 LNHDA, CDR2 SQIVND (reference sequence). Trimming took 8 bases from V and 4 from J; bases not matched to a gene: 9.

The rearrangement joins TRBV4-3 to TRBJ2-5; D uncertain. Germline V gives CDR1 LGHNA, CDR2 YSLEER. The CDR3 consists of 14 residues. V was trimmed by 3 bases and J by 1 base, leaving 9 bases between them. DNA for the CDR3: TGCGCCAGCAGCCAGGTACAGTTCCAAGAGACCCAGTACTTC. This translates into CASSQVQFQETQYF.

The chain uses TRBV5-1 and TRBJ2-7, with D perhaps given as TRBD1 or TRBD2 (5 bases each). Germline CDR1 is SGHRS and CDR2 is YFSETQ. Deletions cut 4 bases from V and 1 base from J, with 18 bases between. The CDR3 sequence is 16 residues long. CDR3 residues: CASSLIPAWGSYEQYF. CDR3 coding DNA: TGCGCCAGCAGCCTCATACCCGCTTGGGGGTCCTACGAGCAGTACTTC.

The chain carries TRBV6-2 or TRBV6-3 and TRBJ1-1; perhaps TRBD1 as D (6 bases). The CDR3 length is 19 residues. Germline V gives CDR1 MNHEY, CDR2 SVGEGT. The V end was cut by 2 bases, the J end by 1 base, with 23 bases between. The CDR3 loop reads CASSYPPGFQGKGNTEAFF. The DNA of the CDR3 is TGTGCCAGCAGTTACCCACCGGGCTTCCAGGGGAAAGGGAACACTGAAGCTTTCTTT.

Comments on this clone: At the DNA level, this CDR3 is encoded by other sequences in the same sample as well. The chain has TRBV5-6 and TRBJ1-1, with 9 bases identical to TRBD1. The germline CDR1 and CDR2 sequences are SGHDT and YYEEEE. This CDR3 comprises 16 residues. V gave up 4 bases and J gave up 0 bases; unmatched junction bases: 7. The CDR3 coding sequence is TGTGCCAGCAGCCTAGGGACAGGGCGAGTGAACACTGAAGCTTTCTTT. Translation gives CASSLGTGRVNTEAFF.

This clone was counted a few times. The chain is built from TRBV7-2 and TRBJ2-1; 7 bases match TRBD2. V shed 3 bases and J 5 bases; nucleotides not matched to a gene: 7. The CDR3 length is 15 residues. Germline values: CDR1 SGHTA, CDR2 FQGNSA. CDR3 sequence: CASSFGGSPHNEQFF. CDR3 in DNA: TGTGCCAGCAGCTTCGGGGGGTCTCCCCACAATGAGCAGTTCTTC.

J is TRBJ2-1 and V is TRBV30, with TRBD1 as a possible D gene (5 bases). Germline V gene lookup returns CDR1 GTSNPN and CDR2 SVGIG (reference sequence). Trimming stripped 2 bases from V and 6 bases from J, with 8 bases between. The CDR3 has 12 amino acids. The CDR3 loop is CAWSKTVNEQFF. The CDR3 coding sequence is TGTGCCTGGAGTAAGACAGTCAATGAGCAGTTCTTC.

V and J are TRBV18 and TRBJ1-5, with 7 bases matching TRBD1. V gave up 3 bases and J gave up 2 bases; unmatched junction bases: 4. Germline CDR1 and CDR2: KGHSH and LQKENI. This CDR3 has 15 amino acids. The CDR3 region is CASSPGQTRNQPQHF. The CDR3 nucleotides read TGTGCCAGCTCACCGGGACAGACCCGCAATCAGCCCCAGCATTTT.